This T cell receptor beta chain derives from a study of blood T cells in healthy people across ages. Study-level points and caveats: Long-lived and aged donors differed, with more naive CD4+ cells and higher diversity in the long-lived.

Remarks on this clonotype: Its antigen remains unknown. A junction end diverges from the germline sequence, so it may reflect a read error.

This CDR3 is 15 amino acids long. CDR1 is SGHTA and CDR2 is FQGNSA in the germline V gene. Next came a second PCR, run for about 7 to 12 cycles, which used a sample-barcoded 5' primer along with a J-beta primer mix. TCRdb independently ran MiXCR on the 5' RACE reads; one entry per CDR3 protein. The sample lists roughly 500,000 distinct CDR3 sequences, 27% occurring once. The J gene is TRBJ2-3, the V gene TRBV7-2; D possibly corresponds to TRBD2 (6 bases). The source material was blood. The clonotype was recovered from an older woman in good health. The CDR3 coding sequence is TGTGCCTGCAGCACGCGACCGGGAGTCACAGATACGCAGTATTTT. Encoded protein: CACSTRPGVTDTQYF.